This passage covers 7 T cell receptor beta chains from one sample sequenced in a study of T-cell memory formation after mild COVID-19. TCRdb itself ran the 5' RACE reads through MiXCR, one entry per CDR3 protein. The sample shows 200,000 or so distinct CDR3 sequences, approximately 16% of them seen only once. Sequencing was carried out using PBMCs or a T cell subset sorted from them (not recorded which). All receptors derive from an adult woman who had mild COVID-19 (a few samples of this study predate the infection). Cell type and time point are not known.

This clonotype was recorded a few times. This rearrangement joins TRBV18 to TRBJ1-4, with D hard to call. Looked up from germline, CDR1 is KGHSH and CDR2 is LQKENI. V was shortened by 1 base and J by 0 bases, with 6 bases between the two germline ends. The CDR3 length is 15 residues. The CDR3, as DNA: TGTGCCAGCTCACCACGGGGAACAACTAATGAAAAACTGTTTTTT. Amino acids: CASSPRGTTNEKLFF.

This clonotype was seen more than once but under ten times. This rearrangement joins TRBV20-1 to TRBJ2-3; 7 bases line up with TRBD2. V lost 1 base to trimming and J lost 8 bases; unmatched junction nucleotides: 12. The germline V gene encodes CDR1 DFQATT and CDR2 SNEGSKA (reference sequence). This CDR3 has 15 amino acids. CDR3 residues: CSARVHSGSWITQYF. DNA for the CDR3: TGCAGTGCTAGAGTTCATAGCGGGTCGTGGATTACGCAGTATTTT.

This clonotype was recorded at least ten times. The rearrangement uses TRBV7-9 and TRBJ2-3, with D perhaps TRBD1 (6 bases). Germline V gene data show CDR1 as SEHNR and CDR2 as FQNEAQ (reference sequence). V was cut by 3 bases and J by 6 bases, with 16 bases left in between. The CDR3 spans 15 residues. The CDR3 bases are TGTGCCAGCAGCTTGGATTCCGGGACAAGGGATACGCAGTATTTT. Translation gives CASSLDSGTRDTQYF.

In DNA, the CDR3 is TGTGCCACCAGTGATCCCCAACGTGATCTTGGGACCCAGTACTTC. Residues: CATSDPQRDLGTQYF. The chain carries TRBV24-1 and TRBJ2-5; D unresolved. CDR3 length equals 15 residues. Between the trimmed V and J ends, which lost 3 bases and 7 bases, there was a span of 17 bases. Germline V lookup: CDR1 KGHDR, CDR2 SFDVKD.

A few counts support this clonotype. V usage is TRBV5-1 and J usage is TRBJ2-5; TRBD2 aligns across 15 bases. Germline lookup yields CDR1 SGHRS and CDR2 YFSETQ. The CDR3 is made up of 18 amino acids. J was trimmed by 1 base and V by 4 bases; bases with no gene match: 8. This chain's CDR3 is CASSPGLAGGPSQETQYF. In DNA form, the CDR3 reads TGCGCCAGCAGCCCGGGACTAGCGGGAGGCCCCTCCCAAGAGACCCAGTACTTC.

This clonotype appeared a few times. This sequence joins TRBV7-9 and TRBJ2-2, with 8 positions matching TRBD1. The V segment lost 2 bases and the J segment 11 bases; nucleotides outside the gene matches: 10. The CDR3 extends over 15 amino acids. Germline CDR1 and CDR2: SEHNR and FQNEAQ (reference sequence). DNA of the CDR3: TGTGCCAGCAGCTTAACGTCGACAGGGGCGCGAGAGCTGTTTTTT. Encoded protein: CASSLTSTGARELFF.

The chain employs TRBV5-1 and TRBJ2-1, with D perhaps matching TRBD1 or TRBD2 (5 bases each). Looked up from germline, CDR1 is SGHRS and CDR2 is YFSETQ. The CDR3 totals 15 residues. Trimming left V 2 bases short and J 6 bases short, with 15 bases between. The CDR3 DNA is TGCGCCAGCAGCTTCGGGAACCTTGGGGCCAATGAGCAGTTCTTC. Amino acids: CASSFGNLGANEQFF.